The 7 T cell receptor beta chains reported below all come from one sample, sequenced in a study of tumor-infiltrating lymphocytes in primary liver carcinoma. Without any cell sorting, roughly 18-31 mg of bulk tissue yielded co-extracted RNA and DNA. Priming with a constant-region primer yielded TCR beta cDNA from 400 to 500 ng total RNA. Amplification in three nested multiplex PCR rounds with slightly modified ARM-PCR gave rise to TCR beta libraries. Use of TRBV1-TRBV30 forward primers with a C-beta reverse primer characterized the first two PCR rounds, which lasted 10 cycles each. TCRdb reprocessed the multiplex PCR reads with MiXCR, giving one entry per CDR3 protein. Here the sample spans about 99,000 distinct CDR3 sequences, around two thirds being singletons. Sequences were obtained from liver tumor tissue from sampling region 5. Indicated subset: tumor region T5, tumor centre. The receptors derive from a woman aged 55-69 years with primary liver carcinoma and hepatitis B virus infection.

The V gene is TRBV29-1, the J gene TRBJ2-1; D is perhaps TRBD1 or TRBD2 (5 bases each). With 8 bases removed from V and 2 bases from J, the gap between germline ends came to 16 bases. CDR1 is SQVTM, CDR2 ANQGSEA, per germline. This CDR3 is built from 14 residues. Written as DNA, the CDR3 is TGCAGCTTGAAGACAAGGGGACCCTACAATGAGCAGTTCTTC. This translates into CSLKTRGPYNEQFF.

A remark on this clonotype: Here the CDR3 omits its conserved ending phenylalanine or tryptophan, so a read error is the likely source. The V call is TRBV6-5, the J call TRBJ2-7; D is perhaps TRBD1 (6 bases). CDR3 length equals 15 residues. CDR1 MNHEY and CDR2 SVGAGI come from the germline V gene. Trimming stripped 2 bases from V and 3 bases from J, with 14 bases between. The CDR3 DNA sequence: TGTGCCAGCAGTTACACCCCGGGACAACGCTACGAGCAGTACTCC. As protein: CASSYTPGQRYEQYS.

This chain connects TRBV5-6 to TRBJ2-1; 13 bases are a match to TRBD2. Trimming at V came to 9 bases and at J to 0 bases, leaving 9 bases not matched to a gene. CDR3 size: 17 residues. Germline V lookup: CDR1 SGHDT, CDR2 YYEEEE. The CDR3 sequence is CANSLRTSGSSYNEQFF. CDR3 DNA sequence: TGTGCCAATAGCTTGCGGACTAGCGGGAGCTCCTACAATGAGCAGTTCTTC.

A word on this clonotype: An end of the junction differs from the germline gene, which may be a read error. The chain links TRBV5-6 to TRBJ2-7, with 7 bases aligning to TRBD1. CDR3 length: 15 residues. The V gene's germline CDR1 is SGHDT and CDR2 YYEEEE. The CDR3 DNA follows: TGTGTCAGCAGCTTGGTGGACAGGAGTACTTACGAGCCGTACTTC. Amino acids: CVSSLVDRSTYEPYF.

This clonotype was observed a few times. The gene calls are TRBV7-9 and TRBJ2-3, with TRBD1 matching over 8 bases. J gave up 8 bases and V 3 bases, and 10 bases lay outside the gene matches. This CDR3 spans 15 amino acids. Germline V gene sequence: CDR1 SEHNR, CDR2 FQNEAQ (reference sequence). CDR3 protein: CASSFGQGAGGTQYF. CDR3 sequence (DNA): TGTGCCAGCAGCTTCGGTCAGGGGGCTGGGGGTACGCAGTATTTT.

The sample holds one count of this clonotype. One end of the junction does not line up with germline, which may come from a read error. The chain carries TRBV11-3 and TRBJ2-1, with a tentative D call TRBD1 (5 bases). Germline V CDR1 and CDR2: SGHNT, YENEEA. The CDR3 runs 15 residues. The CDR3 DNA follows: TGTACCAGCAGCTTAGGAGCCCAGGGTCGTAAGGAGCAGTTCTTC. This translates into CTSSLGAQGRKEQFF.

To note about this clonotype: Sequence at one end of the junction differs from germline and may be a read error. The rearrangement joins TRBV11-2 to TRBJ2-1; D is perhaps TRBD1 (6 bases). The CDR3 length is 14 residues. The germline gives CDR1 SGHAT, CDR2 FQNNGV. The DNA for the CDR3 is TGTGCTAGCAGACAGGTTCGGATGGGAACTGAGCACTTCTTC. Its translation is CASRQVRMGTEHFF.